The rows below give T cell receptor beta chains drawn from one sample of a study of T cell clonotyping in hematopoietic cell transplantation. Some clones are missing from TCRdb's copy, which holds only in-frame ones; the method was immunoSEQ multiplex PCR. The table shows 45,000 or so clones, with approximately 78% occurring only once. Sequencing was performed on peripheral blood mononuclear cells, taken before stem cell transplant. The source is a man aged 55 to 70 with myelodysplastic syndrome. Some clones in this sample may be carry-over from other donors' samples. CDR3s include the opening cysteine and the closing phenylalanine or tryptophan. Rows give clone size only sometimes, using once, few, many, or a class for an expanded clone.

abundance | j_gene | v_gene | CDR3aa
. | TRBJ1-2 | TRBV19 | CASSSPLGQAPSNYGYTF
. | TRBJ2-5 | TRBV27 | CASSQGETQYF
few | TRBJ2-2 | TRBV19 | CASSIGQGTVGELFF
few | TRBJ2-7 | TRBV6-5 | CASRMTSGGVYEQYF
. | TRBJ1-2 | TRBV19 | CASSISLPGQAVYGYTF
few | TRBJ1-2 | TRBV7-2 | CASSLLTRDYGYTF
. | TRBJ1-3 | TRBV7-9 | CASSYTAGNTIYF
. | TRBJ2-1 | TRBV7-8 | CASSRRQGSYNEQFF
. | TRBJ1-6 | TRBV19 | CASSILATGGKPSPLHF
. | TRBJ1-2 | TRBV27 | CASSSPTGVRISTYGYTF
. | TRBJ1-2 | TRBV30 | CAWSGNYGYTF
. | TRBJ2-2 | TRBV30 | CAWSVRSTGELFF
. | TRBJ2-2 | TRBV18 | CASSSSAYTGELFF
. | TRBJ2-7 | TRBV30 | CAWSPGLVYEQYF
. | TRBJ2-3 | TRBV15 | CATSRGKAGSTDTQYF
. | TRBJ1-6 | TRBV30 | CAWSSPRPLHF
once | TRBJ2-1 | TRBV7-2 | CASSYTGDNEQFF